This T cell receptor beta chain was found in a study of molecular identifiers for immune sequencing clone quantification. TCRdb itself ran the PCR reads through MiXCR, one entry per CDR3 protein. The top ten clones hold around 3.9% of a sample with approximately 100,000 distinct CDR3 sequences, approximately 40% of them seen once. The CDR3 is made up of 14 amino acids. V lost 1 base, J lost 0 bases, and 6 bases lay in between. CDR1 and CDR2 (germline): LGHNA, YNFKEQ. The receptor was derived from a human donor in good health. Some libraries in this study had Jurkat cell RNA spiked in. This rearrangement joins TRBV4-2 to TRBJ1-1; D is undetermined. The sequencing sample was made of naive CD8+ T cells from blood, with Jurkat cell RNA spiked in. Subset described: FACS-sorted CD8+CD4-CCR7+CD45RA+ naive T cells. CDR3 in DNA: TGTGCCAGCAGCCAAGGGGCCCTGAACACTGAAGCTTTCTTT. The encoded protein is CASSQGALNTEAFF.